This entry features one T cell receptor (beta chain) sequence. These data belong to a study of blood T cell repertoires in COVID-19. V shed 1 base and J shed 10 bases, with 6 bases lying between them. Germline CDR1 reads SGHDT; CDR2 reads YYEEEE. This CDR3 spans 10 amino acids. Assay used: immunoSEQ multiplex PCR; TCRdb lists only in-frame clones, some missing. The profile covers roughly 39,000 clones, with around 85% appearing a single time and around 4.6% taken by the ten largest. What was sequenced was peripheral blood. This chain uses TRBV5-6 with TRBJ2-7; D might be TRBD2 (5 bases). This receptor was obtained from a man between 60 and 75 years old with acute or convalescent COVID-19. The chain's CDR3 is CASSLPGQYF. The CDR3 DNA reads as TGTGCCAGCAGCTTGCCGGGACAGTACTTC.